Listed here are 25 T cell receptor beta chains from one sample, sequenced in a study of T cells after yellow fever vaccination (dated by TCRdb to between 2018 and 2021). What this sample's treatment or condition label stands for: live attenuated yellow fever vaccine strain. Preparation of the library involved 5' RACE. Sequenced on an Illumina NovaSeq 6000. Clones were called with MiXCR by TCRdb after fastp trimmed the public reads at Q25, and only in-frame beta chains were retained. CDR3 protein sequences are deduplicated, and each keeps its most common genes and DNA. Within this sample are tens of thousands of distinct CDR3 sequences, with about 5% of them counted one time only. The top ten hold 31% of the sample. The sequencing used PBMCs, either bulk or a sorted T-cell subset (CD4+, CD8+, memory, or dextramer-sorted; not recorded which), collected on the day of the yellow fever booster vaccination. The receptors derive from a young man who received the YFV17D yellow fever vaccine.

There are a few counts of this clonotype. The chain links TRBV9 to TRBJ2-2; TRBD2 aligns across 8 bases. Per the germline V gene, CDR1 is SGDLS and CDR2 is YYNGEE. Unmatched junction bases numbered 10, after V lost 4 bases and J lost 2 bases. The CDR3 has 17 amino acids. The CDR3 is CASSIIGGESNTGELFF. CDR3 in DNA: TGTGCCAGCAGCATCATCGGGGGGGAATCCAACACCGGGGAGCTGTTTTTT.

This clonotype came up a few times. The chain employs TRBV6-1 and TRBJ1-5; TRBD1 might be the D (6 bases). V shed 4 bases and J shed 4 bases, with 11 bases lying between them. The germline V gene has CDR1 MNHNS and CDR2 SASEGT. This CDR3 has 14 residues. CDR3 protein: CASSVITGNQPQHF. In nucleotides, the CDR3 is TGTGCCAGCAGTGTGATAACAGGGAATCAGCCCCAGCATTTT.

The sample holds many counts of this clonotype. CDR3: CASSVPFSGGNEQFF. CDR3 in DNA: TGTGCCAGCAGCGTCCCCTTTAGCGGGGGGAATGAGCAGTTCTTC. The chain links TRBV11-2 to TRBJ2-1; 10 bases match TRBD2. This CDR3 is built from 15 residues. Germline CDR1 is SGHAT and CDR2 is FQNNGV. After removal of 5 bases from V and 7 bases from J, the junction contained 8 bases not matched to a gene. The variable domain in full, completed from reference TRBV11-2 and TRBJ2-1, reads EAGVAQSPRYKIIEKRQSVAFWCNPISGHATLYWYQQILGQGPKLLIQFQNNGVVDDSQLPKDRFSAERLKGVDSTLKIQPAKLEDSAVYLCASSVPFSGGNEQFFGPGTRLTVL.

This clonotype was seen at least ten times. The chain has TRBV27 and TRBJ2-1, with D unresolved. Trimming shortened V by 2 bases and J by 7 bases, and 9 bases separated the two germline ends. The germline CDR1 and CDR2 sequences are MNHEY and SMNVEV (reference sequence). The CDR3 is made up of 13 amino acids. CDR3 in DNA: TGTGCCAGCAGTTTAGCGTTGAGGAATGAGCAGTTCTTC. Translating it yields CASSLALRNEQFF.

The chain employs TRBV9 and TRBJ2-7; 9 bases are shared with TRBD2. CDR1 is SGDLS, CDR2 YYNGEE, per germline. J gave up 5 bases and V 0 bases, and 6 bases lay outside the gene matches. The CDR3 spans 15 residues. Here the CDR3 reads CASSVGRTSVHEQYF. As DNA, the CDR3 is TGTGCCAGCAGCGTAGGCAGGACTAGCGTCCACGAGCAGTACTTC.

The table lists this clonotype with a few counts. The CDR3 region is CASSQDIGTGVYGYTF. The CDR3 DNA follows: TGCGCCAGCAGCCAAGATATAGGGACGGGAGTCTATGGCTACACCTTC. The V gene is TRBV4-1, the J gene TRBJ1-2; D is perhaps TRBD1 (5 bases). Germline V lookup: CDR1 MGHRA, CDR2 YSYEKL. Trimming cost V 0 bases and J 4 bases, with 15 bases left between them. There are 16 residues in the CDR3.

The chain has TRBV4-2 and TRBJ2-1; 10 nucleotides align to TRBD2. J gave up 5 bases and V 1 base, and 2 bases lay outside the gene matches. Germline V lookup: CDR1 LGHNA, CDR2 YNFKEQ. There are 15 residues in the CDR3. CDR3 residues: CASSQVLAGDNEQFF. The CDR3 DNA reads TGTGCCAGCAGCCAAGTGCTAGCGGGGGACAATGAGCAGTTCTTC.

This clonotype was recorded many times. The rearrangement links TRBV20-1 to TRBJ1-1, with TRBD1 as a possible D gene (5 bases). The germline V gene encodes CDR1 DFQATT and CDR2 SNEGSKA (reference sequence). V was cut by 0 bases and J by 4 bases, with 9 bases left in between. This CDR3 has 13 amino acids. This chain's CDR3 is CSARDWGTTEAFF. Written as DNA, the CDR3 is TGCAGTGCTAGAGATTGGGGGACCACTGAAGCTTTCTTT.

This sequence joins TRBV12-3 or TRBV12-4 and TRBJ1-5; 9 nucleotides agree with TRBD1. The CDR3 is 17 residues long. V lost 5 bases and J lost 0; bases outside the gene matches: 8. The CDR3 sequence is CASSPDRGSYSNQPQHF. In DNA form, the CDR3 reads TGTGCCAGCAGTCCGGACAGGGGCTCGTATAGCAATCAGCCCCAGCATTTT.

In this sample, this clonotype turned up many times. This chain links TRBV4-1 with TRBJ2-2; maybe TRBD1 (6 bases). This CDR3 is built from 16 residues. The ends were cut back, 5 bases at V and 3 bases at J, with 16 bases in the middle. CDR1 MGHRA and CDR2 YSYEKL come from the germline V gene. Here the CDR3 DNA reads TGCGCCAGCAGCGAACAGGGATCCTTCCACACCGGGGAGCTGTTTTTT. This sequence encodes CASSEQGSFHTGELFF.

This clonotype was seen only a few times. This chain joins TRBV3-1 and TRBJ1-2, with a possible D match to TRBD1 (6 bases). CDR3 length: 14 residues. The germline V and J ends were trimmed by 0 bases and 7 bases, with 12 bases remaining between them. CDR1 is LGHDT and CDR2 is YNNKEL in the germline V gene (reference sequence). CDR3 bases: TGTGCCAGCAGCCAAGATATGCAGGGGCCTGGCTACACCTTC. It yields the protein CASSQDMQGPGYTF. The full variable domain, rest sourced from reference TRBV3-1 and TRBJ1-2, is DTAVSQTPKYLVTQMGNDKSIKCEQNLGHDTMYWYKQDSKKFLKIMFSYNNKELIINETVPNRFSPKSPDKAHLNLHINSLELGDSAVYFCASSQDMQGPGYTFGSGTRLTVV.

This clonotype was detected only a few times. CDR3 bases: TGTGCCAGCAGCCAAGAAGGGCCGGGGGGGCCCTACAATGAGCAGTTCTTC. This encodes CASSQEGPGGPYNEQFF. The chain joins TRBV14 to TRBJ2-1, with 8 bases lining up with TRBD2. CDR3 length: 17 amino acids. Germline loops: CDR1 SGHDN, CDR2 FVKESK. V lost 0 bases, J lost 2 bases, and 6 bases stayed unmatched.

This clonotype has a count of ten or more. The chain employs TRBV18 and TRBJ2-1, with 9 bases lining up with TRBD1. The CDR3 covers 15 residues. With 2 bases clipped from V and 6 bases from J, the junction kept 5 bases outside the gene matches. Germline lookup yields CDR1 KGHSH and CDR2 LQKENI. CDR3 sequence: CASSPFGTGSNEQFF. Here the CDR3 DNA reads TGTGCCAGCTCACCATTCGGGACAGGGAGCAATGAGCAGTTCTTC.

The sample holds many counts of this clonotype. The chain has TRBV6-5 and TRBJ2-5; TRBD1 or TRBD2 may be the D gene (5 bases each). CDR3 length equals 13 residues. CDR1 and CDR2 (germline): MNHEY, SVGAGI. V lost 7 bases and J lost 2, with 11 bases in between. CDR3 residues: CASTRGEQETQYF. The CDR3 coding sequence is TGTGCCAGCACCCGAGGGGAGCAAGAGACCCAGTACTTC.

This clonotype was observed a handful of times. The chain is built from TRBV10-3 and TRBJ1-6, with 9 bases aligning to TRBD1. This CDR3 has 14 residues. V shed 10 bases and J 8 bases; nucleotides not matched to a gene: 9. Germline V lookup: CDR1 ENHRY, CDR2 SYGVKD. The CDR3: CATSRQGEHSPLHF. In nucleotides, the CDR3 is TGTGCCACCTCACGACAGGGGGAACATTCACCCCTCCACTTT.

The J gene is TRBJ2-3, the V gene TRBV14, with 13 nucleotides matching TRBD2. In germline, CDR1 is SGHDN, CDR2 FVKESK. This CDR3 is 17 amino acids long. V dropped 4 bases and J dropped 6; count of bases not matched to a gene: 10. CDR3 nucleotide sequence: TGTGCCAGCAGCCCCTGGGGACTAGCGGGATCGTTCGATACGCAGTATTTT. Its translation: CASSPWGLAGSFDTQYF.

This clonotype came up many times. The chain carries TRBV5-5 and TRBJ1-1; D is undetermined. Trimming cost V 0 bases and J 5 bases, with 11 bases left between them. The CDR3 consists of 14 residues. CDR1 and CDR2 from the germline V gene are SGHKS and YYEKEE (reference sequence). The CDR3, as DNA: TGTGCCAGCAGCTTGGTATCATCGGCGACTGAAGCTTTCTTT. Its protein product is CASSLVSSATEAFF.

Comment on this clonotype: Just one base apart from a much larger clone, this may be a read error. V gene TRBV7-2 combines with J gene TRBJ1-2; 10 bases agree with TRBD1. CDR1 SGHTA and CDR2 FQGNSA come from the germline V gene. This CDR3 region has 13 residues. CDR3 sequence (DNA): TGTGCCAGCAGCTCAGGACAGGGGGATGGCTACATCTTC. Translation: CASSSGQGDGYIF.

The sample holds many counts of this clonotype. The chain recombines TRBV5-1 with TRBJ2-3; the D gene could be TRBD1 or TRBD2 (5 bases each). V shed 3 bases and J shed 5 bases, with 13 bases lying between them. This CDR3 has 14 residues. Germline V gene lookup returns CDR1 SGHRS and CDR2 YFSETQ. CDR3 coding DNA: TGCGCCAGCAGCTCTGGGACCCCGGGAGATACGCAGTATTTT. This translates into CASSSGTPGDTQYF.

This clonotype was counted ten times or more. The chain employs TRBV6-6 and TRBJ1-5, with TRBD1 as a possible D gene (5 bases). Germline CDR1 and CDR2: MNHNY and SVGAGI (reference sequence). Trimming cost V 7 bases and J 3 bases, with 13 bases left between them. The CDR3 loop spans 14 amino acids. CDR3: CASTKRQINQPQHF. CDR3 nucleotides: TGTGCCAGCACCAAACGACAGATCAATCAGCCCCAGCATTTT.

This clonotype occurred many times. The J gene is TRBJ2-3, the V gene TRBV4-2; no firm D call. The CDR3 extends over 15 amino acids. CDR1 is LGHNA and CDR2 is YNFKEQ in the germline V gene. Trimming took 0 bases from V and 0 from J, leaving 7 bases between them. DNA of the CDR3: TGTGCCAGCAGCCAAGATGGATGGAGCACAGATACGCAGTATTTT. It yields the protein CASSQDGWSTDTQYF.

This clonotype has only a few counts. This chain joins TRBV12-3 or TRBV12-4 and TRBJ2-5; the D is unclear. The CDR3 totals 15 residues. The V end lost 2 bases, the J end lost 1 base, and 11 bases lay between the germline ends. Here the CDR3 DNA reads TGTGCCAGCAGTTTAACGACAAGGCCCCAAGAGACCCAGTACTTC. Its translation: CASSLTTRPQETQYF.

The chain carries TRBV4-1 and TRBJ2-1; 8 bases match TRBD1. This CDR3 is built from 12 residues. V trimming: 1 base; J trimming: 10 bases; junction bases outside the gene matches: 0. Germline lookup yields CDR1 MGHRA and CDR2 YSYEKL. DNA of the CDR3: TGCGCCAGCAGCCAAGCAGGGGGCGAGCAGTTCTTC. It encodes CASSQAGGEQFF.

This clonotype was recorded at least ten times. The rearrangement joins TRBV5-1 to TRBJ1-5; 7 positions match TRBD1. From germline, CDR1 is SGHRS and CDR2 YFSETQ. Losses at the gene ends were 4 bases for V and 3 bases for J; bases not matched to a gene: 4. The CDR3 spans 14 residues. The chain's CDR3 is CASSPGQANQPQHF. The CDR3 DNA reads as TGCGCCAGCAGCCCAGGACAGGCCAATCAGCCCCAGCATTTT.

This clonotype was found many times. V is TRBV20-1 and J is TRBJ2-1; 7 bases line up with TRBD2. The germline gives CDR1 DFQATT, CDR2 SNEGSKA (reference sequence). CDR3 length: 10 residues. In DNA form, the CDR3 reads TGCATTCCTGAGCCGGGGGGGCAGTTCTTC. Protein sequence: CIPEPGGQFF.